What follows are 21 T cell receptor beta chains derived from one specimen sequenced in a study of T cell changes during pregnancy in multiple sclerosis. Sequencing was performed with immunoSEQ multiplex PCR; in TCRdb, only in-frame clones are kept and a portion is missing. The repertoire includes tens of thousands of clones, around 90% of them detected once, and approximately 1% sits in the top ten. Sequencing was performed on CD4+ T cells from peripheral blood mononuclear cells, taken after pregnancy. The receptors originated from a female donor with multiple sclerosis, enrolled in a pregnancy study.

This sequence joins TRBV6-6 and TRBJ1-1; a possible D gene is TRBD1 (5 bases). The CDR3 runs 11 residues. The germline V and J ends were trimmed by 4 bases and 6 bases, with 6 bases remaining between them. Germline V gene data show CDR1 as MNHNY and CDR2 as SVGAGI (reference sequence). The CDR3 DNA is TGTGCCAGCAGTTGGGGGGCTGAAGCTTTCTTT. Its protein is CASSWGAEAFF.

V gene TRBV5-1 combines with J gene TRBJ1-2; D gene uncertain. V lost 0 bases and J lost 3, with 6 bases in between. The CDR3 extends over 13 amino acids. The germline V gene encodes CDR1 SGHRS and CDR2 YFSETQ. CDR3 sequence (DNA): TGCGCCAGCAGCTTGGGGGCCTACTATGGCTACACCTTC. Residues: CASSLGAYYGYTF.

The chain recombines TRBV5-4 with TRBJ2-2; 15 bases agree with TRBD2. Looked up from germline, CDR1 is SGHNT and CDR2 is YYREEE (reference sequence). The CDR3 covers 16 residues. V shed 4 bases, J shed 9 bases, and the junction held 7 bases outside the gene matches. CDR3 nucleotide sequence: TGTGCCAGCAGCCCGGGGACTAGCGGGGGGTACCGGGAGCTGTTTTTT. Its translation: CASSPGTSGGYRELFF.

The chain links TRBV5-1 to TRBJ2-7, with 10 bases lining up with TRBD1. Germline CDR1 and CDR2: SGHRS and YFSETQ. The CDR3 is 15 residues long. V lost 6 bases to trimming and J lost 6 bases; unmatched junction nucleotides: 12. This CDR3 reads CASKVDRGTGAEQYF. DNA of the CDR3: TGCGCCAGCAAGGTGGACCGTGGGACAGGGGCCGAGCAGTACTTC. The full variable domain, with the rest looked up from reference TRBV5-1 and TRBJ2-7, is KAGVTQTPRYLIKTRGQQVTLSCSPISGHRSVSWYQQTPGQGLQFLFEYFSETQRNKGNFPGRFSGRQFSNSRSEMNVSTLELGDSALYLCASKVDRGTGAEQYFGPGTRLTVT.

The CDR3 DNA is TGTGCCAGCAGCCGCTCCATACCAGGGGGCGTCAGGTACGAGCAGTACTTC. It codes for CASSRSIPGGVRYEQYF. The chain joins TRBV9 to TRBJ2-7; 8 bases align to TRBD1. J gave up 4 bases and V 4 bases, and 16 bases lay outside the gene matches. This CDR3 has 17 amino acids. CDR1 and CDR2 (germline): SGDLS, YYNGEE.

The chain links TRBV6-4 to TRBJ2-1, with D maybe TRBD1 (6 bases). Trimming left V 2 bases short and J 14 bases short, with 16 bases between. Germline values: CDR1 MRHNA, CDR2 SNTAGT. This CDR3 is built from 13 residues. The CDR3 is CASSDLTQGKKFF. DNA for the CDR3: TGTGCCAGCAGTGACCTAACACAGGGAAAGAAGTTCTTC.

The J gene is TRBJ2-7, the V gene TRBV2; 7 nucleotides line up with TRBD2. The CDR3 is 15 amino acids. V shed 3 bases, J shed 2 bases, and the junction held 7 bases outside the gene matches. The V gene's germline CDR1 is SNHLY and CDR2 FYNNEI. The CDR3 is CASSDEAGNPYEQYF. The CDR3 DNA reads TGTGCCAGCAGTGACGAAGCGGGAAATCCCTACGAGCAGTACTTC. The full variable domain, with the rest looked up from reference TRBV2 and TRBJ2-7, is EPEVTQTPSHQVTQMGQEVILRCVPISNHLYFYWYRQILGQKVEFLVSFYNNEISEKSEIFDDQFSVERPDGSNFTLKIRSTKLEDSAMYFCASSDEAGNPYEQYFGPGTRLTVT.

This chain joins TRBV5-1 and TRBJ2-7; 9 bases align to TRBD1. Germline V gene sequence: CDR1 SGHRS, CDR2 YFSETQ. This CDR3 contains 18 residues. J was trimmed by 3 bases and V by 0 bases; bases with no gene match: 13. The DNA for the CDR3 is TGCGCCAGCAGCTTGGCCTGGGAAGACAGGGGGGAACACTACGAGCAGTACTTC. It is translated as CASSLAWEDRGEHYEQYF.

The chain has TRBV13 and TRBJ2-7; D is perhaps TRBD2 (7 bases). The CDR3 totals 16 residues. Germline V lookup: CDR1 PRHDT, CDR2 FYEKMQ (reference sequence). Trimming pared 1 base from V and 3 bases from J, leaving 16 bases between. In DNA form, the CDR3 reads TGTGCCAGCAGCTTAGAAGGCGGGGGCCTGAACTACGAGCAGTACTTC. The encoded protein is CASSLEGGGLNYEQYF.

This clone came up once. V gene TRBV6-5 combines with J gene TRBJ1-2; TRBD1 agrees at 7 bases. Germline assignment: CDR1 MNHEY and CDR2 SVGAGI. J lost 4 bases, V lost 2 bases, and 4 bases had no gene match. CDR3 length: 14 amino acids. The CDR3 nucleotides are TGTGCCAGCAGTTACCAGGGGGTTGGCTATGGCTACACCTTC. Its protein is CASSYQGVGYGYTF.

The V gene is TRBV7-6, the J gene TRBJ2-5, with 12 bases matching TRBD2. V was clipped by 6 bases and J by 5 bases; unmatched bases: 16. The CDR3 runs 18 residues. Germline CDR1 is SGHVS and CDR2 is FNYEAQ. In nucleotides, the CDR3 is TGTGCCAGCAGTGAACTTCCTCACCGGCTAGCGGGGGGGGAGACCCAGTACTTC. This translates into CASSELPHRLAGGETQYF.

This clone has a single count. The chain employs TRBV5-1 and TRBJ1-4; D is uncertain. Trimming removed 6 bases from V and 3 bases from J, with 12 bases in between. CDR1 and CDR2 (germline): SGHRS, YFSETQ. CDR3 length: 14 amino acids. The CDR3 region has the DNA TGCGCCAGCACCTCAGACACATCTAATGAAAAACTGTTTTTT. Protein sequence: CASTSDTSNEKLFF.

Written as DNA, the CDR3 is TGTGCCAGTAGCTACGCGGGACAGGGTCTTTCACCCCTCCACTTT. This encodes CASSYAGQGLSPLHF. This chain links TRBV19 with TRBJ1-6; the match to TRBD1 covers 9 bases. The CDR3 contains 15 residues. Germline CDR1 is LNHDA and CDR2 is SQIVND (reference sequence). Germline trimming cut 6 bases from V and 9 bases from J; bases unmatched to any gene: 9.

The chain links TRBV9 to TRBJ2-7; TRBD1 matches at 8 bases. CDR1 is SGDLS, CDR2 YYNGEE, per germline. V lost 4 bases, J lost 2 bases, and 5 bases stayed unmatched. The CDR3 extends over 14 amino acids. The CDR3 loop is CASSTGQGTYEQYF. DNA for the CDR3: TGTGCCAGCAGCACCGGACAGGGAACCTACGAGCAGTACTTC. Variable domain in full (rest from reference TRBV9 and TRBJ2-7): DSGVTQTPKHLITATGQRVTLRCSPRSGDLSVYWYQQSLDQGLQFLIQYYNGEERAKGNILERFSAQQFPDLHSELNLSSLELGDSALYFCASSTGQGTYEQYFGPGTRLTVT.

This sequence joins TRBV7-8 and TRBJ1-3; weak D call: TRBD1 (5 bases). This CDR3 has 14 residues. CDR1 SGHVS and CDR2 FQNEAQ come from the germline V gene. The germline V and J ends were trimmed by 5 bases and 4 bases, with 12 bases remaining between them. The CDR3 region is CASSPARGGNTIYF. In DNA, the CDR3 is TGTGCCAGCAGCCCCGCACGGGGGGGAAACACCATATATTTT. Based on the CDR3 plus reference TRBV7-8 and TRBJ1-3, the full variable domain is GAGVSQSPRYKVAKRGQDVALRCDPISGHVSLFWYQQALGQGPEFLTYFQNEAQLDKSGLPSDRFFAERPEGSVSTLKIQRTQQEDSAVYLCASSPARGGNTIYFGEGSWLTVV.

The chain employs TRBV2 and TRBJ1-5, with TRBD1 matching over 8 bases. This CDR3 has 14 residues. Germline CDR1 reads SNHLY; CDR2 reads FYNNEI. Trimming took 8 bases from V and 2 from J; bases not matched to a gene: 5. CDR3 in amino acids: CASRQDRGNQPQHF. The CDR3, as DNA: TGTGCCAGCCGTCAGGACAGGGGCAATCAGCCCCAGCATTTT.

The CDR3, as DNA: TGTGCCAGCTCCACAGGGGGAGGAAACACCATATATTTT. Translating gives CASSTGGGNTIYF. The chain carries TRBV18 and TRBJ1-3, with 8 bases that match TRBD1. The germline gives CDR1 KGHSH, CDR2 LQKENI. The V and J ends lost 6 bases and 4 bases, in that order; junction bases with no gene match: 2. The CDR3 totals 13 residues.

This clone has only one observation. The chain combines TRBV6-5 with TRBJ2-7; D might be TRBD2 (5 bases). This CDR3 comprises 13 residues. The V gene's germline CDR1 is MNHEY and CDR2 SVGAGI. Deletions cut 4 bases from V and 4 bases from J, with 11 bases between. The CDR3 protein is CASSLGERYEQYF. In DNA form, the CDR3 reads TGTGCCAGCAGTTTGGGAGAAAGGTACGAGCAGTACTTC.

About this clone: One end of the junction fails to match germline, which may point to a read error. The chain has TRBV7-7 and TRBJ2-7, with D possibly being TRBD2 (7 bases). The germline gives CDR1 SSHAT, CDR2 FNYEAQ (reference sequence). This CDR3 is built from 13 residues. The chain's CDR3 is CASSPGGQGPKYF. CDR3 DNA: TGTGCTAGCAGCCCCGGGGGGCAGGGCCCAAAGTACTTC. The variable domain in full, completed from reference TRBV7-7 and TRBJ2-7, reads GAGVSQSPRYKVTKRGQDVTLRCDPISSHATLYWYQQALGQGPEFLTYFNYEAQPDKSGLPSDRFSAERPEGSISTLTIQRTEQRDSAMYRCASSPGGQGPKYFGPGTRLTVT.

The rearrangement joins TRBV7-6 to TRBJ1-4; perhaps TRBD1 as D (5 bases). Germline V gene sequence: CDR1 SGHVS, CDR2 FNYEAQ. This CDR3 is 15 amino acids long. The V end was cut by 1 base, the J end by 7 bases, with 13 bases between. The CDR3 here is CASSLVSGALEKLFF. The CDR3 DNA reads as TGTGCCAGCAGCTTAGTCTCTGGGGCTCTTGAAAAACTGTTTTTT.

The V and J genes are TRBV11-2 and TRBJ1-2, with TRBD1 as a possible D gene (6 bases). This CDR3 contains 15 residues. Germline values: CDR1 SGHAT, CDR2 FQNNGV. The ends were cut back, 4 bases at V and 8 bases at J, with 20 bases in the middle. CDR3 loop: CASSSNLGGIGGYTF. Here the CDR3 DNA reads TGTGCCAGCAGCTCGAATCTAGGGGGTATAGGGGGCTACACCTTC.